This TCR beta chain was sequenced for a study of blood T cell repertoires in COVID-19. Study in general: Some COVID-19 samples were acute and others convalescent; all came from the United States, Italy and Spain.

Methods used by the authors: Reference gene primer amplification in the assay estimated nucleated cell counts. Here immunoSEQ multiplex PCR was the method, and the copy in TCRdb shows in-frame clones only, minus some. V and J calls and clone size are given by that table; D and trimming were obtained from the DNA. The repertoire holds approximately 47,000 clones, with 85% to 90% as singletons. CDR1 is SEHNR and CDR2 is FQNEAQ in the germline V gene (reference sequence). CDR3 size: 14 residues. Trimming removed 0 bases at V and 5 bases at J, with 11 bases between. Followed over time, Seattle patients had been enrolled while infection was active. This clone came up once.

V is TRBV7-9 and J is TRBJ2-7; D is ambiguous. The material sequenced was peripheral blood. This clonotype was obtained from a woman older than 75 with COVID-19, enrolled during active disease. CDR3 nucleotide sequence: TGTGCCAGCAGCTTAGCGATCGCCTCGGACGAGCAGTACTTC. As protein: CASSLAIASDEQYF.